The rows below give T cell receptor beta chains drawn from one sample of a study of blood T cell repertoires in COVID-19. The repertoire was sequenced with immunoSEQ multiplex PCR; TCRdb's copy has only in-frame clones and lacks some. Among more than 95,000 clones, 92% were seen once, and the ten largest hold around 1.9%. Sequenced sample: peripheral blood. These receptors came from a man aged 45-65 years with COVID-19, enrolled during active disease. CDR3s include the opening cysteine and the closing phenylalanine or tryptophan. A D gene is named only where the DNA matches it firmly.

TRBJ2-1,TRBD2,15,TRBV7-3,CASSFGGRAGDEQFF
TRBJ1-2,TRBD1,13,TRBV28,CASRLTGGVGYTF
TRBJ1-3,NA,17,TRBV6-1,CASSEARRPSPGNTIYF
TRBJ2-1,TRBD2,14,TRBV2,CATKPGLASNEQFF
TRBJ1-2,TRBD1,14,TRBV6-5,CASSRTGLQDGYTF
TRBJ1-1,TRBD1,15,TRBV19,CASSRDRRADTEAFF
TRBJ2-3,TRBD2,12,TRBV30,CAWSRGRDTQYF
TRBJ2-1,NA,17,TRBV27,CASSLLEPASSYNEQFF
TRBJ2-2,NA,14,TRBV19,CASSILPGTGELFF
TRBJ2-1,NA,16,TRBV4-1,CASSQEGTGLYNEQFF
TRBJ2-2,TRBD1,15,TRBV11-2,CASSLQGQNTGELFF
TRBJ1-1,NA,12,TRBV30,CAWNLGGAEAFF
TRBJ1-2,TRBD1,14,TRBV5-1,CASSLGTGGNGYTF
TRBJ2-1,TRBD2,15,TRBV7-3,CASSSGLAGGNEQFF
TRBJ1-5,TRBD1,13,TRBV18,CASSPGQDQPQHF
TRBJ2-2,NA,15,TRBV6-5,CASRRGGAPAGELFF
TRBJ2-1,NA,15,TRBV5-8,CASSQGLSSYNEQFF
TRBJ2-2,TRBD2,14,TRBV7-3,CASSTGLDPGELFF
TRBJ2-1,TRBD2,19,TRBV11-2,CASSLEGTSGRVSYNEQFF
TRBJ1-5,TRBD1,16,TRBV28,CASSLTTGWSNQPQHF
TRBJ1-2,TRBD1,14,TRBV15,CATREDRGRGGYTF
TRBJ1-2,NA,11,TRBV30,CAWSHSYGYTF
TRBJ2-1,NA,16,TRBV29-1,CSVEVHLRRSYNEQFF
TRBJ1-5,NA,13,TRBV20-1,CSASGGINQPQHF
TRBJ2-7,NA,11,TRBV20-1,CSGTETYEQYF
TRBJ2-4,TRBD1,16,TRBV18,CASSPRDRDLGNIQYF
TRBJ1-1,NA,14,TRBV6-5,CASSYSIPLGEAFF
TRBJ2-7,TRBD2,16,TRBV6-2/TRBV6-3,CASSYSTGLGFYEQYF
TRBJ2-1,TRBD1,15,TRBV11-2,CASSADRPTYNEQFF
TRBJ2-1,TRBD2,16,TRBV19,CASSTGAGVPYNEQFF
TRBJ1-1,NA,13,TRBV6-5,CASGRQENTEAFF
TRBJ2-7,NA,11,TRBV7-9,CASSLDFEQYF